This T cell receptor (beta chain) was sequenced in a study of blood T cell repertoires in COVID-19. Here immunoSEQ multiplex PCR was the method, and the copy in TCRdb shows in-frame clones only, minus some. The repertoire consists of 180,000 or so clones, with roughly 85% occurring once and the leading ten covering 3.3%. The ends were cut back, 1 base at V and 8 bases at J, with 11 bases in the middle. The CDR3 loop spans 14 amino acids. Germline V gives CDR1 SGHTA, CDR2 FQGTGA. Sequenced: peripheral blood. The clonotype originates from a man in his sixties with acute or convalescent COVID-19. The gene calls are TRBV7-3 and TRBJ2-2, with D possibly being TRBD1 (6 bases). CDR3 loop: CASSLNGQKGELFF. CDR3 bases: TGTGCCAGCAGCTTAAACGGACAGAAAGGGGAGCTGTTTTTT.